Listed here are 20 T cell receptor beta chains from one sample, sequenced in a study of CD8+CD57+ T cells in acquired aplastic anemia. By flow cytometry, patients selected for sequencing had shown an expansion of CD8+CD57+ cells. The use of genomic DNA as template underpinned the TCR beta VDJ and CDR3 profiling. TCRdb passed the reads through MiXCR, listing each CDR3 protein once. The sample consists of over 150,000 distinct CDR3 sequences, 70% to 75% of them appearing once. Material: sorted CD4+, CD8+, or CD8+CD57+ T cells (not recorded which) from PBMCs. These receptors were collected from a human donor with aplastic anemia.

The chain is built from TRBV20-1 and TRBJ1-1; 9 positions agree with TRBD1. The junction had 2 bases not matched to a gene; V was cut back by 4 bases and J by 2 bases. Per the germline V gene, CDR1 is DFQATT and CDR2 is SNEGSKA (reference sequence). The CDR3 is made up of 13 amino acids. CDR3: CSATTGGNTEAFF. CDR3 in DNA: TGCAGTGCTACGACAGGGGGAAACACTGAAGCTTTCTTT.

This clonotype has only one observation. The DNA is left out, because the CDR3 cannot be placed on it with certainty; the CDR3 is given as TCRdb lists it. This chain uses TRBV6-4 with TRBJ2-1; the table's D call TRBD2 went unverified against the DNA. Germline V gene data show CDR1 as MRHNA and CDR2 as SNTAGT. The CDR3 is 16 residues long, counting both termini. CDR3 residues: CASSDGVAGGIDEQLF.

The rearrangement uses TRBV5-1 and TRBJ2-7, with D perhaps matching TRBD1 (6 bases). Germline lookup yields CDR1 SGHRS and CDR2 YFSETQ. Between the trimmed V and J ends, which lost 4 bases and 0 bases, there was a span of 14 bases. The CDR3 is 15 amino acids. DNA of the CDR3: TGCGCCAGCAGCCCAGGACAGCCATCCTCCTACGAGCAGTACTTC. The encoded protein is CASSPGQPSSYEQYF.

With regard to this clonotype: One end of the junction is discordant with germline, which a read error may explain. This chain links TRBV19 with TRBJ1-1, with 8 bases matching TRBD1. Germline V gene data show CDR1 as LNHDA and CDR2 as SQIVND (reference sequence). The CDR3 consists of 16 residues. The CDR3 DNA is TGTGCTAGTAGTAATGGACAGGGTAGGCTGAACACTGAAGCTTTCTTT. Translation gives CASSNGQGRLNTEAFF.

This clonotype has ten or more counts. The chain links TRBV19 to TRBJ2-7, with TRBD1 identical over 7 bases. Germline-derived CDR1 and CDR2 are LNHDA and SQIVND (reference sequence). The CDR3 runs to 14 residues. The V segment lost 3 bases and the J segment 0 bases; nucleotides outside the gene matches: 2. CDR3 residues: CASSMGTASYEQYF. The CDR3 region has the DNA TGTGCCAGTAGTATGGGGACAGCCTCCTACGAGCAGTACTTC.

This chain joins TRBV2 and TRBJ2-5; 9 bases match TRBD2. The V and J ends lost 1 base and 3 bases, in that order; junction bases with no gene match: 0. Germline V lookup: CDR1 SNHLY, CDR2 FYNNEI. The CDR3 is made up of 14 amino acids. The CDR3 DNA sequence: TGTGCCAGCAGTGAAGGACTAGCGGAAGAGACCCAGTACTTC. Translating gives CASSEGLAEETQYF.

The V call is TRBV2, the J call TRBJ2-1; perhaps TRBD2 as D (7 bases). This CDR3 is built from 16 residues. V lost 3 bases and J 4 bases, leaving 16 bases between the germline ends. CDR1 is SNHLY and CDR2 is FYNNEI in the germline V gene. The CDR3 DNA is TGTGCCAGCAGTGAGAGGGGCGGGGGCCTTTACAATGAGCAGTTCTTC. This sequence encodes CASSERGGGLYNEQFF. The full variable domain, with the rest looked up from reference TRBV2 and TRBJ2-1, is EPEVTQTPSHQVTQMGQEVILRCVPISNHLYFYWYRQILGQKVEFLVSFYNNEISEKSEIFDDQFSVERPDGSNFTLKIRSTKLEDSAMYFCASSERGGGLYNEQFFGPGTRLTVL.

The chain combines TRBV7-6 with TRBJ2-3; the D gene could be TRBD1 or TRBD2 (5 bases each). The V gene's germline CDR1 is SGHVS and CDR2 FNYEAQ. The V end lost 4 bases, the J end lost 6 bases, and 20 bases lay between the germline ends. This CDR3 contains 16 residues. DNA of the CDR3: TGTGCCAGCAGCTCCCTGAGCCTGGGGACGGGGGATACGCAGTATTTT. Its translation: CASSSLSLGTGDTQYF.

CDR3 region: CAGGRLAGENEQYF. DNA of the CDR3: TGTGCCGGGGGGCGGCTAGCGGGAGAAAACGAGCAGTACTTC. The V gene is TRBV2, the J gene TRBJ2-7, with TRBD2 matching over 10 bases. V lost 11 bases to trimming and J lost 5 bases; unmatched junction nucleotides: 12. The CDR3 runs 14 residues. Looked up from germline, CDR1 is SNHLY and CDR2 is FYNNEI. Full variable domain (missing parts from reference TRBV2 and TRBJ2-7): EPEVTQTPSHQVTQMGQEVILRCVPISNHLYFYWYRQILGQKVEFLVSFYNNEISEKSEIFDDQFSVERPDGSNFTLKIRSTKLEDSAMYFCAGGRLAGENEQYFGPGTRLTVT.

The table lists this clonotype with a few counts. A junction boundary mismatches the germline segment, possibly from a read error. The CDR3 here is CASSEVGGVQPQHF. CDR3 bases: TGTGCCAGCAGTGAAGTAGGGGGAGTACAGCCCCAGCATTTT. The chain has TRBV10-3 and TRBJ1-5; tentatively, D is TRBD1 (6 bases). In germline, CDR1 is ENHRY, CDR2 SYGVKD. The length of the CDR3 is 14 residues.

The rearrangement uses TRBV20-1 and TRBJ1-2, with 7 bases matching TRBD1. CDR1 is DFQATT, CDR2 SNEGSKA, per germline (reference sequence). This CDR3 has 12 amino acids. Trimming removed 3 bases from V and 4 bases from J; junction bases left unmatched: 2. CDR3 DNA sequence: TGCAGTGCTAGGGGACAGACCTATGGCTACACCTTC. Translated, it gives CSARGQTYGYTF.

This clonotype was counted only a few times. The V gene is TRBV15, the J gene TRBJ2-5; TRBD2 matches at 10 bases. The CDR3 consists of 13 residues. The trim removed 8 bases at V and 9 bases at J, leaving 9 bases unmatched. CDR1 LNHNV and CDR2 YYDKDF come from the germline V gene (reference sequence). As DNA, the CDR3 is TGTGCCACCCGGACTAGCGGTATAACGGCCCAGTACTTC. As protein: CATRTSGITAQYF.

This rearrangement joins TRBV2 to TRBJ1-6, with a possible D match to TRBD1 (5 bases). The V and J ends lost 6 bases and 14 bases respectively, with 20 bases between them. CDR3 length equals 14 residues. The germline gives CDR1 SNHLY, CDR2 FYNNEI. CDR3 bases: TGTGCCAGCAGGGAGGGGTTAAAGGGGACCACCCTCCACTTT. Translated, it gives CASREGLKGTTLHF.

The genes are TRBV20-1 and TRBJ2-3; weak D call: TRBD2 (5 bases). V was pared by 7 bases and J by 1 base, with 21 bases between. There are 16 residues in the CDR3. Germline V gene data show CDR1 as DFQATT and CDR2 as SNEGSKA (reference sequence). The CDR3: CSVRLYGVLGTDTQYF. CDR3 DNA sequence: TGCAGTGTTCGACTCTACGGGGTCTTAGGCACAGATACGCAGTATTTT.

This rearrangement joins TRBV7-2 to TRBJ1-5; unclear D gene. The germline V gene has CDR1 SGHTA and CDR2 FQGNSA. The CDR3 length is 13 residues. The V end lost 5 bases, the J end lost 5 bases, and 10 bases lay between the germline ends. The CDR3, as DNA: TGTGCCAGCAGCCCAAGTGGCGATCAGCCCCAGCATTTT. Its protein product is CASSPSGDQPQHF.

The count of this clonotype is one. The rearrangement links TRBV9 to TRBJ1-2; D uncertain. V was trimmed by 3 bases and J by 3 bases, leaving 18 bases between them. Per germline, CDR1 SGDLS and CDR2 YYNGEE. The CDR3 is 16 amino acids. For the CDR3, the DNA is TGTGCCAGCAGCGAGGGCCGCTCTCCAGAATACTATGGCTACACCTTC. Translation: CASSEGRSPEYYGYTF.

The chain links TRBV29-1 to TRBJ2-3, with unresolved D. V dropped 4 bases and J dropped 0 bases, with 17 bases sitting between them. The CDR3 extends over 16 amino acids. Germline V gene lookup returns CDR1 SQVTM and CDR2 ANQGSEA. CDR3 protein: CSVVRMDLGSTDTQYF. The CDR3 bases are TGCAGCGTTGTGAGGATGGATTTGGGGAGCACAGATACGCAGTATTTT.

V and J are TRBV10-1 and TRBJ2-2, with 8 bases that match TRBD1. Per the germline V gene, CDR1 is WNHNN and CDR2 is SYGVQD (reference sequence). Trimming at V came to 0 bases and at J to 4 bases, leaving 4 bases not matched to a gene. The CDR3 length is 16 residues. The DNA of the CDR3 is TGCGCCAGCAGTGAGTCGGAGGACAGGGTCACCGGGGAGCTGTTTTTT. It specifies CASSESEDRVTGELFF.

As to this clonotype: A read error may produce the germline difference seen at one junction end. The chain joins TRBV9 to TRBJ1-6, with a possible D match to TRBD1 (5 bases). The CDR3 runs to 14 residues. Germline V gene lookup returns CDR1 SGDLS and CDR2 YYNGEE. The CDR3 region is CASSPRDSNSPLHF. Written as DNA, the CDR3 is TGTGCCAGCAGCCCGCGGGACTCTAATTCACCCCTCCACTTC.

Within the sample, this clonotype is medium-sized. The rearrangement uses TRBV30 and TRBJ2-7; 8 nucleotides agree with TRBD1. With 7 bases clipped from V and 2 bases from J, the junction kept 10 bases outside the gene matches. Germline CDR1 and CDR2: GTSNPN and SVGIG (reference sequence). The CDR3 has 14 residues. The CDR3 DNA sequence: TGTGCCTACCTAGAGACAGGGGCAACCTACGAGCAGTACTTC. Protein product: CAYLETGATYEQYF.